This entry describes one TCR beta chain. Different DNA sequences within this sample yield the same CDR3. This specimen comes from a study of blood T cell repertoires in COVID-19. At the level of the study: Sites across the United States, Italy and Spain contributed samples from acute and convalescent COVID-19.

Assay used: immunoSEQ multiplex PCR; TCRdb lists only in-frame clones, some missing. The repertoire holds hundreds of thousands of clones, with 80% to 90% as singletons. Those who participated ranged in age from roughly 18 to 90 years and resided in approximately 26 US areas. Researchers sorted participants into cohorts using their self-reported clinical history. Recovery among Cohort 3 donors was established by two negative PCRs, clearance, or symptom resolution. The germline V gene has CDR1 MNHEY and CDR2 SVGAGI. This CDR3 is 12 amino acids long. Trimming shortened V by 6 bases and J by 0 bases, and 6 bases separated the two germline ends.

The receptor comes from a woman younger than 35 who had recovered from COVID-19. The J gene is TRBJ2-7, the V gene TRBV6-5; D might be TRBD2 (5 bases). Material: PBMCs or T cells enriched from blood (not recorded which). CDR3 region: CASSRDSYEQYF. The DNA for the CDR3 is TGTGCCAGCAGCCGGGACTCCTACGAGCAGTACTTC.